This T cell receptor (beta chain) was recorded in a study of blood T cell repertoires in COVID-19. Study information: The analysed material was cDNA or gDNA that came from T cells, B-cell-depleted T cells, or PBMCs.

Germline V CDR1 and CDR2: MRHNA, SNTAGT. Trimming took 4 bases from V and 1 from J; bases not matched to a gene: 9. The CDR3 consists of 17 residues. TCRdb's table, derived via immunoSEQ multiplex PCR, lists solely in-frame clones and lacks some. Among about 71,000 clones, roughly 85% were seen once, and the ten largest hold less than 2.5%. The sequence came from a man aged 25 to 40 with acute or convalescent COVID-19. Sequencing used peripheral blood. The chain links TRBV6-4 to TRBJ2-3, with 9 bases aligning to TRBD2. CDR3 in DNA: TGTGCCAGCAGTGCCACACGACAGCGGGGGGGCACAGATACGCAGTATTTT. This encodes CASSATRQRGGTDTQYF.